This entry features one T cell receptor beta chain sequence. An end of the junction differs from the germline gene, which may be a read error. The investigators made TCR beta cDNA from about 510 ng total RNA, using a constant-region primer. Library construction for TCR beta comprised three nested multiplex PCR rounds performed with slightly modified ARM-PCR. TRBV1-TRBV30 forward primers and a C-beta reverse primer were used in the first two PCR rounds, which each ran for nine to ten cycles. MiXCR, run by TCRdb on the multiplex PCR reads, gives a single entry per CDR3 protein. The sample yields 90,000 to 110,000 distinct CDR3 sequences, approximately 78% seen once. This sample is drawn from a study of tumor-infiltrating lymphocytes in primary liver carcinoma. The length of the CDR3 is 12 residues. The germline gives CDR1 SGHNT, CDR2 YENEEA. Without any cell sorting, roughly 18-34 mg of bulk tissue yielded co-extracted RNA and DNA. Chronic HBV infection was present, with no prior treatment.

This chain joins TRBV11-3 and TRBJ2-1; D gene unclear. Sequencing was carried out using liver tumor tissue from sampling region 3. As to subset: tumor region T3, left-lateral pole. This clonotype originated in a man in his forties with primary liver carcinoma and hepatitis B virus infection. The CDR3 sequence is CASSLNDNERFF. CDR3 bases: TGTGCCAGCAGCTTAAATGACAACGAGCGGTTCTTC.